This passage covers 16 T cell receptor beta chains from one sample sequenced in a study of graft-versus-host responses after intestinal transplantation. Their antigen targets remain unknown. Assay: immunoSEQ multiplex PCR; the TCRdb copy retains only in-frame clones and omits some. Of approximately 70,000 clones in the sample, approximately 84% were seen once. Specimen: unstimulated CD4+ T cells sorted from spleen or lymph node cells, collected before transplant. The receptor set was obtained from a human donor who was the organ donor for an intestinal transplant.

The table lists this clone with a count of one. The chain is built from TRBV6-1 and TRBJ2-7; perhaps TRBD1 as D (6 bases). In germline, CDR1 is MNHNS, CDR2 SASEGT. V was pared by 1 base and J by 2 bases, with 9 bases between. The CDR3 has 14 amino acids. CDR3 sequence: CASSEVPGAYEQYV. In nucleotides, the CDR3 is TGTGCCAGCAGTGAAGTCCCAGGGGCCTACGAGCAGTACGTC.

This clone has a handful of counts. The chain couples TRBV5-1 to TRBJ2-6; 8 bases map to TRBD2. Germline V CDR1 and CDR2: SGHRS, YFSETQ. The CDR3 length is 18 residues. V lost 6 bases and J lost 4; bases outside the gene matches: 15. The CDR3 DNA follows: TGCGCCAGCACCTCCCAGGCGGGGGGCGCGGGCGGGGCCAACGTCCTGACTTTC. As protein: CASTSQAGGAGGANVLTF.

The CDR3 DNA is TGCGCCAGCAGCCCGGGAGATACCCTTGGGGAGCAGTACGTC. This encodes CASSPGDTLGEQYV. The chain has TRBV5-1 and TRBJ2-7, with D tentatively TRBD2 (6 bases). Trimming took off 4 bases at V and 7 bases at J, with 18 bases between the two ends. From germline, CDR1 is SGHRS and CDR2 YFSETQ. This CDR3 comprises 14 residues.

The chain has TRBV6-1 and TRBJ2-7; 11 nucleotides align to TRBD1. This CDR3 is 15 amino acids long. V lost 7 bases and J lost 0; bases outside the gene matches: 5. Germline V lookup: CDR1 MNHNS, CDR2 SASEGT. This chain's CDR3 is CASIPGQGVSYEQYV. CDR3 coding DNA: TGTGCCAGCATTCCGGGACAGGGGGTCTCCTACGAGCAGTACGTC.

The chain recombines TRBV2 with TRBJ1-2; 7 bases match TRBD1. Germline V CDR1 and CDR2: SNHLY, FYNNEI. The CDR3 covers 14 residues. The V and J ends lost 7 bases and 4 bases, in that order; junction bases with no gene match: 9. For the CDR3, the DNA is TGTGCCAGCACGCGGCAGGGGGGATCCTATGGCTACACCTTC. Protein: CASTRQGGSYGYTF. The full variable domain, its missing parts supplied by reference TRBV2 and TRBJ1-2, is EPEVTQTPSHQVTQMGQEVILRCVPISNHLYFYWYRQILGQKVEFLVSFYNNEISEKSEIFDDQFSVERPDGSNFTLKIRSTKLEDSAMYFCASTRQGGSYGYTFGSGTRLTVV.

The chain is built from TRBV7-2 and TRBJ2-5; D is ambiguous. Looked up from germline, CDR1 is SGHTA and CDR2 is FQGNSA. V dropped 0 bases and J dropped 0 bases, with 5 bases sitting between them. The CDR3 is 14 residues long. In DNA form, the CDR3 reads TGTGCCAGCAGCTTAGCGACAAACCAAGAGACCCAGTACTTC. This codes for CASSLATNQETQYF.

The J gene is TRBJ2-5, the V gene TRBV4-2, with unresolved D. Germline V gives CDR1 LGHNA, CDR2 YNFKEQ. V gave up 3 bases and J gave up 3 bases, with 11 bases separating them. This CDR3 comprises 14 residues. CDR3 region: CASSHYFGKETQYF. The CDR3, as DNA: TGTGCCAGCAGCCACTACTTTGGTAAAGAGACCCAGTACTTC.

This chain connects TRBV14 to TRBJ2-2, with TRBD1 matching 12 bases. Germline V lookup: CDR1 SGHDN, CDR2 FVKESK. The CDR3 extends over 16 amino acids. Trimming cost V 4 bases and J 4 bases; bases outside gene matches: 4. Here the CDR3 reads CASSLGTGGSTGELFF. The CDR3 region has the DNA TGTGCCAGCAGCCTCGGGACAGGGGGCAGCACCGGGGAGCTGTTTTTT. Full variable domain (outside the CDR3, taken from reference TRBV14 and TRBJ2-2): EAGVTQFPSHSVIEKGQTVTLRCDPISGHDNLYWYRRVMGKEIKFLLHFVKESKQDESGMPNNRFLAERTGGTYSTLKVQPAELEDSGVYFCASSLGTGGSTGELFFGEGSRLTVL.

The V gene is TRBV7-6, the J gene TRBJ1-5; D is ambiguous. Germline CDR1 is SGHVS and CDR2 is FNYEAQ. This CDR3 has 20 residues. The germline V and J ends were trimmed by 1 base and 0 bases, with 22 bases remaining between them. In DNA form, the CDR3 reads TGTGCCAGCAGCTTAGATAGGGCGGGCAGTCGGCCTTATAGCAATCAGCCCCAGCATTTT. This encodes CASSLDRAGSRPYSNQPQHF. Using reference TRBV7-6 and TRBJ1-5 for the parts outside the CDR3, the full variable domain is GAGVSQSPRYKVTKRGQDVALRCDPISGHVSLYWYRQALGQGPEFLTYFNYEAQQDKSGLPNDRFSAERPEGSISTLTIQRTEQRDSAMYRCASSLDRAGSRPYSNQPQHFGDGTRLSIL.

This clone was seen once. This rearrangement joins TRBV7-6 to TRBJ1-1; 7 bases fit TRBD1. V trimming: 4 bases; J trimming: 6 bases; junction bases outside the gene matches: 11. Germline V gives CDR1 SGHVS, CDR2 FNYEAQ. This CDR3 is built from 15 residues. Here the CDR3 reads CASSSSRGRGAEAFF. The CDR3 coding sequence is TGTGCCAGCAGCTCCTCGAGGGGGCGGGGGGCTGAAGCTTTCTTT.

J is TRBJ2-5 and V is TRBV6-4, with 8 bases lining up with TRBD1. This CDR3 has 19 amino acids. The germline V gene encodes CDR1 MRHNA and CDR2 SNTAGT. J lost 0 bases, V lost 6 bases, and 18 bases had no gene match. CDR3 amino acids: CASSDPDRAVWVYQETQYF. CDR3 bases: TGTGCCAGCAGCGACCCGGACAGGGCCGTTTGGGTGTACCAAGAGACCCAGTACTTC.

This sequence joins TRBV30 and TRBJ2-5; 12 nucleotides align to TRBD2. Germline V lookup: CDR1 GTSNPN, CDR2 SVGIG (reference sequence). V shed 4 bases and J 2 bases; nucleotides not matched to a gene: 5. CDR3 length equals 15 residues. CDR3 in amino acids: CAWIASGGAQETQYF. CDR3 nucleotides: TGTGCCTGGATTGCTAGCGGGGGGGCTCAAGAGACCCAGTACTTC.

The rearrangement links TRBV18 to TRBJ2-1, with D hard to call. Germline lookup yields CDR1 KGHSH and CDR2 LQKENI. The CDR3 is made up of 15 amino acids. V dropped 4 bases and J dropped 4 bases, with 14 bases sitting between them. CDR3 loop: CASSLEMNSYNEQFF. CDR3 DNA: TGTGCCAGCTCACTCGAGATGAACTCATACAATGAGCAGTTCTTC.

V usage is TRBV2 and J usage is TRBJ2-3; D may be TRBD1 (5 bases). The CDR3 is 13 amino acids. Between the trimmed V and J ends, which lost 4 bases and 2 bases, there was a span of 7 bases. Per germline, CDR1 SNHLY and CDR2 FYNNEI. CDR3 DNA sequence: TGTGCCAGCAGTGTGGACACCACAGATACGCAGTATTTT. This translates into CASSVDTTDTQYF.

The chain carries TRBV28 and TRBJ2-7, with 13 bases that match TRBD2. CDR3 length: 16 residues. With 5 bases clipped from V and 4 bases from J, the junction kept 8 bases outside the gene matches. Germline V gene lookup returns CDR1 MDHEN and CDR2 SYDVKM. DNA for the CDR3: TGTGCCAGCAGTACCGGGACTAGCGGGGCGGGTTACGAGCAGTACGTC. It specifies CASSTGTSGAGYEQYV.

The chain carries TRBV25-1 and TRBJ2-5, with D maybe TRBD2 (5 bases). The germline CDR1 and CDR2 sequences are MGHDK and SYGVNS. Trimming took 4 bases from V and 5 from J, leaving 14 bases between them. The CDR3 is made up of 14 amino acids. The CDR3 DNA follows: TGTGCCAGCAGTGTTCGGGGTTTGAGGGAGACCCAGTACTTC. Encoded protein: CASSVRGLRETQYF. The variable domain in full, with the rest retrieved from reference TRBV25-1 and TRBJ2-5, is EADIYQTPRYLVIGTGKKITLECSQTMGHDKMYWYQQDPGMELHLIHYSYGVNSTEKGDLSSESTVSRIRTEHFPLTLESARPSHTSQYLCASSVRGLRETQYFGPGTRLLVL.